The 27 T cell receptor beta chains in this list originate from one sample, sequenced in a study of blood T cell repertoires in COVID-19. Assay: immunoSEQ multiplex PCR; the TCRdb copy retains only in-frame clones and omits some. There are over 200,000 clones in the sample; nearly 90% occur only once, and 11% lies in the top ten. The source material was PBMCs or T cells enriched from blood (not recorded which). The receptors stem from a man aged 25 to 40 who had recovered from COVID-19.

This CDR3 reads CASSRETQYF. CDR3 DNA: TGTGCCAGCAGCCGAGAGACCCAGTACTTC. V and J are TRBV28 and TRBJ2-5; no firm D call. The length of the CDR3 is 10 residues. V was shortened by 6 bases and J by 4 bases, with 3 bases between the two germline ends. CDR1 is MDHEN and CDR2 is SYDVKM in the germline V gene.

This clone occurred once. V usage is TRBV6-5 and J usage is TRBJ1-2; 11 nucleotides match TRBD1. Germline assignment: CDR1 MNHEY and CDR2 SVGAGI. With 2 bases clipped from V and 7 bases from J, the junction kept 6 bases outside the gene matches. The CDR3 covers 15 residues. The CDR3 DNA reads TGTGCCAGCAGTTACGCGGACAGGGGGCAGGGTGGCTACACCTTC. Translating gives CASSYADRGQGGYTF.

The chain uses TRBV11-3 and TRBJ1-4, with D unresolved. The germline V and J ends were trimmed by 6 bases and 0 bases, with 14 bases remaining between them. The CDR3 runs to 16 residues. Germline lookup yields CDR1 SGHNT and CDR2 YENEEA. The CDR3: CASSGSWLATNEKLFF. CDR3 coding DNA: TGTGCCAGCAGTGGCTCTTGGCTGGCAACTAATGAAAAACTGTTTTTT.

This clone was found once. The chain employs TRBV4-2 and TRBJ2-7; D uncertain. V lost 1 base to trimming and J lost 2 bases, with 12 bases between them. This CDR3 has 15 residues. Germline V gene data show CDR1 as LGHNA and CDR2 as YNFKEQ. In DNA form, the CDR3 reads TGTGCCAGCAGCCAAGCCCTAAATCAGGCCTACGAGCAGTACTTC. Translating gives CASSQALNQAYEQYF.

The chain recombines TRBV7-2 with TRBJ2-1; D gene ambiguous. Germline V gene sequence: CDR1 SGHTA, CDR2 FQGNSA. Deletions cut 4 bases from V and 12 bases from J, with 13 bases between. This CDR3 has 12 residues. CDR3 sequence: CASSSPGRRQFF. As DNA, the CDR3 is TGTGCCAGCAGCTCCCCGGGTCGGAGGCAGTTCTTC.

The chain recombines TRBV7-2 with TRBJ2-3; 10 bases agree with TRBD2. V lost 1 base, J lost 2 bases, and 3 bases stayed unmatched. CDR3 length equals 16 residues. Germline lookup yields CDR1 SGHTA and CDR2 FQGNSA. The CDR3 sequence is CASSLDSGGPTDTQYF. In DNA, the CDR3 is TGTGCCAGCAGCTTAGATAGCGGGGGGCCCACAGATACGCAGTATTTT. Full variable domain (missing parts from reference TRBV7-2 and TRBJ2-3): GAGVSQSPSNKVTEKGKDVELRCDPISGHTALYWYRQSLGQGLEFLIYFQGNSAPDKSGLPSDRFSAERTGGSVSTLTIQRTQQEDSAVYLCASSLDSGGPTDTQYFGPGTRLTVL.

The chain links TRBV19 to TRBJ1-2; possible D gene TRBD1, 6 bases. Germline-derived CDR1 and CDR2 are LNHDA and SQIVND (reference sequence). The length of the CDR3 is 14 residues. V lost 4 bases and J 7 bases, leaving 16 bases between the germline ends. CDR3 sequence (DNA): TGTGCCAGTAGTACCGGGGGGCGTTCAATTGGCTACACCTTC. Translation: CASSTGGRSIGYTF.

The chain combines TRBV19 with TRBJ2-7, with D perhaps TRBD2 (5 bases). This CDR3 has 13 residues. The ends were cut back, 5 bases at V and 3 bases at J, with 11 bases in the middle. Germline-derived CDR1 and CDR2 are LNHDA and SQIVND (reference sequence). This CDR3 reads CASSWGVGYEQYF. The CDR3 region has the DNA TGTGCCAGTAGTTGGGGAGTGGGCTACGAGCAGTACTTC.

This clone has just one count. This rearrangement joins TRBV2 to TRBJ2-3; TRBD2 matches 13 bases. V was pared by 4 bases and J by 2 bases, with 12 bases of the junction left unmatched. In germline, CDR1 is SNHLY, CDR2 FYNNEI. This CDR3 has 19 amino acids. This CDR3 reads CASSARLAGGPSFTDTQYF. The CDR3 region has the DNA TGTGCCAGCAGTGCGCGACTAGCGGGGGGCCCCTCTTTCACAGATACGCAGTATTTT.

The gene calls are TRBV25-1 and TRBJ1-6, with 12 bases that match TRBD1. Germline loops: CDR1 MGHDK, CDR2 SYGVNS. V lost 6 bases to trimming and J lost 7 bases; unmatched junction nucleotides: 1. The CDR3 runs to 14 residues. The CDR3 loop reads CASRGTGGNSPLHF. In nucleotides, the CDR3 is TGTGCCAGCAGGGGGACAGGGGGCAATTCACCCCTCCACTTT.

The chain uses TRBV5-1 and TRBJ1-4; 10 nucleotides align to TRBD1. V shed 0 bases and J 3 bases; nucleotides not matched to a gene: 8. The germline gives CDR1 SGHRS, CDR2 YFSETQ. The CDR3 covers 18 residues. CDR3 sequence: CASSLGTGGRKANEKLFF. The DNA for the CDR3 is TGCGCCAGCAGCTTGGGGACAGGGGGGCGCAAGGCTAATGAAAAACTGTTTTTT. Complete variable domain (other parts from reference TRBV5-1 and TRBJ1-4): KAGVTQTPRYLIKTRGQQVTLSCSPISGHRSVSWYQQTPGQGLQFLFEYFSETQRNKGNFPGRFSGRQFSNSRSEMNVSTLELGDSALYLCASSLGTGGRKANEKLFFGSGTQLSVL.

J is TRBJ2-2 and V is TRBV14; 16 bases match TRBD2. The CDR3 loop spans 17 amino acids. V shed 4 bases, J shed 6 bases, and the junction held 5 bases outside the gene matches. Germline loops: CDR1 SGHDN, CDR2 FVKESK. CDR3 DNA: TGTGCCAGCAGCCGGGGACTAGCGGGAGGGCTGGCCGGGGAGCTGTTTTTT. This translates into CASSRGLAGGLAGELFF.

This rearrangement joins TRBV5-8 to TRBJ1-6; TRBD1 matches 7 bases. V lost 7 bases to trimming and J lost 13 bases; unmatched junction nucleotides: 14. Germline V gives CDR1 SGHTS, CDR2 YDEGEE. The CDR3 loop spans 14 amino acids. The DNA of the CDR3 is TGTGCCAGCGGATGGACAGGCCTAGGGGGGCCCCTCCACTTT. It encodes CASGWTGLGGPLHF.

In its sample, this clone was seen once. This chain's CDR3 is CASSDPGRNYGYTF. The DNA of the CDR3 is TGTGCCAGCAGTGACCCCGGCAGGAACTATGGCTACACCTTC. The rearrangement uses TRBV28 and TRBJ1-2; D remains unclear. V gave up 5 bases and J gave up 2 bases, with 12 bases separating them. The CDR3 is made up of 14 amino acids. Germline CDR1 is MDHEN and CDR2 is SYDVKM.

The chain couples TRBV5-1 to TRBJ2-7, with D perhaps TRBD1 (5 bases). The CDR3 sequence is 14 residues long. The germline V gene encodes CDR1 SGHRS and CDR2 YFSETQ. V was shortened by 7 bases and J by 2 bases, with 16 bases between the two germline ends. In DNA form, the CDR3 reads TGCGCCAGCCGCCTCCTAGGGGCAGCCTACGAGCAGTACTTC. Translated: CASRLLGAAYEQYF. The variable domain in full, with the rest retrieved from reference TRBV5-1 and TRBJ2-7, is KAGVTQTPRYLIKTRGQQVTLSCSPISGHRSVSWYQQTPGQGLQFLFEYFSETQRNKGNFPGRFSGRQFSNSRSEMNVSTLELGDSALYLCASRLLGAAYEQYFGPGTRLTVT.

The chain couples TRBV15 to TRBJ1-3; no reliable D call. CDR1 and CDR2 from the germline V gene are LNHNV and YYDKDF (reference sequence). The CDR3 contains 12 residues. V dropped 6 bases and J dropped 0 bases, with 3 bases sitting between them. Here the CDR3 reads CATSISGNTIYF. The CDR3 DNA reads TGTGCCACCAGTATCTCTGGAAACACCATATATTTT.

The CDR3 nucleotides read TGTGCCAGCACCCTTCGGGGGGGAGGCGGGGAGCTGTTTTTT. Protein product: CASTLRGGGGELFF. The chain links TRBV28 to TRBJ2-2; the match to TRBD2 covers 8 bases. With V trimmed by 7 bases and J by 7 bases, 8 bases remained unmatched. Germline CDR1 MDHEN, CDR2 SYDVKM. The CDR3 totals 14 residues. The entire variable domain, with the rest obtained from reference TRBV28 and TRBJ2-2, is as follows: DVKVTQSSRYLVKRTGEKVFLECVQDMDHENMFWYRQDPGLGLRLIYFSYDVKMKEKGDIPEGYSVSREKKERFSLILESASTNQTSMYLCASTLRGGGGELFFGEGSRLTVL.

This clone was seen only a few times. The chain carries TRBV15 and TRBJ1-3; 10 nucleotides align to TRBD1. The germline CDR1 and CDR2 sequences are LNHNV and YYDKDF (reference sequence). Trimming cost V 3 bases and J 0 bases; bases outside gene matches: 8. This CDR3 contains 18 residues. CDR3 sequence: CATSRGKGQGHSGNTIYF. Written as DNA, the CDR3 is TGTGCCACCAGCAGGGGCAAGGGACAGGGGCACTCTGGAAACACCATATATTTT.

This clone was picked up one time. The chain carries TRBV12-3 or TRBV12-4 and TRBJ2-5, with D tentatively TRBD1 (5 bases). Trimming pared 7 bases from V and 5 bases from J, leaving 11 bases between. The CDR3 is 12 residues long. CDR3 in amino acids: CASTRAAETQYF. For the CDR3, the DNA is TGTGCCAGCACCAGGGCAGCGGAGACCCAGTACTTC.

The chain uses TRBV4-1 and TRBJ2-7; the D is unclear. Looked up from germline, CDR1 is MGHRA and CDR2 is YSYEKL. This CDR3 has 17 residues. V lost 0 bases, J lost 3 bases, and 18 bases lay in between. CDR3 amino acids: CASSQESRLGKFYEQYF. The CDR3 region has the DNA TGCGCCAGCAGCCAAGAGTCCCGACTCGGCAAATTCTACGAGCAGTACTTC.

This sequence joins TRBV30 and TRBJ1-4; D is perhaps TRBD1 (5 bases). This CDR3 is 16 amino acids long. V lost 3 bases and J 6 bases, leaving 20 bases between the germline ends. Looked up from germline, CDR1 is GTSNPN and CDR2 is SVGIG (reference sequence). The CDR3 loop reads CAWSDPGGGRYEKLFF. CDR3 nucleotides: TGTGCCTGGAGCGACCCTGGGGGAGGTCGTTATGAAAAACTGTTTTTT.

V usage is TRBV19 and J usage is TRBJ2-5; 8 bases agree with TRBD1. Germline CDR1 is LNHDA and CDR2 is SQIVND (reference sequence). After removal of 8 bases from V and 4 bases from J, the junction contained 9 bases not matched to a gene. The CDR3 extends over 14 amino acids. The CDR3 coding sequence is TGTGCCAGTCAAACAGGGGGTTCGATAGAGACCCAGTACTTC. It codes for CASQTGGSIETQYF. Looking up the rest from reference TRBV19 and TRBJ2-5 gives the full variable domain: DGGITQSPKYLFRKEGQNVTLSCEQNLNHDAMYWYRQDPGQGLRLIYYSQIVNDFQKGDIAEGYSVSREKKESFPLTVTSAQKNPTAFYLCASQTGGSIETQYFGPGTRLLVL.

The chain has TRBV11-2 and TRBJ2-1; the D is unclear. Germline assignment: CDR1 SGHAT and CDR2 FQNNGV. Deletions cut 3 bases from V and 9 bases from J, with 12 bases between. The CDR3 is 13 residues long. The chain's CDR3 is CASSFGPKSEQFF. The DNA for the CDR3 is TGTGCCAGCAGCTTTGGGCCCAAAAGTGAGCAGTTCTTC.

The gene calls are TRBV27 and TRBJ2-7, with 8 bases that match TRBD1. Germline V gene sequence: CDR1 MNHEY, CDR2 SMNVEV (reference sequence). This CDR3 spans 13 amino acids. V lost 5 bases and J lost 7; bases outside the gene matches: 7. The CDR3 loop reads CASSDRQGWEQYF. DNA for the CDR3: TGTGCCAGCAGTGATCGACAGGGGTGGGAGCAGTACTTC.

The V and J genes are TRBV19 and TRBJ2-3, with D tentatively TRBD2 (6 bases). This CDR3 is built from 15 residues. Per the germline V gene, CDR1 is LNHDA and CDR2 is SQIVND (reference sequence). With 6 bases removed from V and 4 bases from J, the gap between germline ends came to 17 bases. The CDR3 DNA reads as TGTGCCAGTAGCCCCCCCCGCGGGGTAGCAGATACGCAGTATTTT. Its protein product is CASSPPRGVADTQYF.

This clone has more than one count but fewer than ten. This sequence joins TRBV9 and TRBJ1-1, with a possible D match to TRBD1 (6 bases). V lost 4 bases and J lost 7, with 20 bases in between. Germline CDR1 reads SGDLS; CDR2 reads YYNGEE. The CDR3 sequence is 15 residues long. The CDR3, as DNA: TGTGCCAGCAGCACATTCCTAGGGGGACAACTTGAAGCTTTCTTT. This translates into CASSTFLGGQLEAFF.

V gene TRBV7-9 combines with J gene TRBJ1-1; tentative D call: TRBD1 (5 bases). Trimming left V 4 bases short and J 1 base short, with 19 bases between. The CDR3 is 17 amino acids. CDR1 is SEHNR and CDR2 is FQNEAQ in the germline V gene (reference sequence). This CDR3 is CASSSTRGLLRNTEAFF. The CDR3, as DNA: TGTGCCAGCAGCTCCACGCGGGGACTACTACGGAACACTGAAGCTTTCTTT.